These 8 T cell receptor beta chains were sequenced from one sample in a study of blood T cell repertoires in COVID-19 (TCRdb year 2020). The library came from the immunoSEQ multiplex PCR assay. In its TCRdb copy, this immuneACCESS table keeps in-frame sequences only and misses some clones. Where compared with another copy, unresolved V genes explain less than half of these, and the others have no known cause. This sample gives approximately 240,000 clones in total; roughly 87% of them show up just once. The ten most abundant clones make up about 6.3% of the sample. Sequencing was carried out using PBMCs or T cells enriched from blood (not recorded which). The receptors were gathered from a woman in her 30s with acute COVID-19.

This chain connects TRBV7-2 to TRBJ2-1; 12 nucleotides match TRBD1. This CDR3 spans 15 amino acids. The V gene end was trimmed by 2 bases and the J gene end by 8 bases; junction bases not matched to a gene: 4. CDR1 is SGHTA and CDR2 is FQGNSA in the germline V gene. The CDR3 here is CASSLLGQGADEQFF. CDR3 in DNA: TGTGCCAGCAGCTTACTGGGACAGGGGGCGGATGAGCAGTTCTTC. The full variable domain, completed using reference TRBV7-2 and TRBJ2-1, is GAGVSQSPSNKVTEKGKDVELRCDPISGHTALYWYRQSLGQGLEFLIYFQGNSAPDKSGLPSDRFSAERTGGSVSTLTIQRTQQEDSAVYLCASSLLGQGADEQFFGPGTRLTVL.

As DNA, the CDR3 is TGTGCCAGCAGCTCGCCATCGACAGGGTCGGACTATGGCTACACCTTC. Protein sequence: CASSSPSTGSDYGYTF. The chain couples TRBV5-5 to TRBJ1-2; 7 bases line up with TRBD1. This CDR3 region has 16 residues. Germline trimming cut 3 bases from V and 3 bases from J; bases unmatched to any gene: 11. Germline V gives CDR1 SGHKS, CDR2 YYEKEE (reference sequence). Filled out from reference TRBV5-5 and TRBJ1-2, the complete variable domain reads DAGVTQSPTHLIKTRGQQVTLRCSPISGHKSVSWYQQVLGQGPQFIFQYYEKEERGRGNFPDRFSARQFPNYSSELNVNALLLGDSALYLCASSSPSTGSDYGYTFGSGTRLTVV.

This clone appeared a few times. The chain carries TRBV19 and TRBJ1-2; D is ambiguous. CDR1 LNHDA and CDR2 SQIVND come from the germline V gene (reference sequence). Trimming removed 2 bases from V and 3 bases from J, with 16 bases in between. The CDR3 sequence is 16 residues long. The CDR3 spells CASSISPNSRHYGYTF. CDR3 sequence (DNA): TGTGCCAGTAGTATAAGTCCCAACAGCCGGCACTATGGCTACACCTTC.

The gene calls are TRBV30 and TRBJ2-2; 7 bases fit TRBD2. The germline gives CDR1 GTSNPN, CDR2 SVGIG (reference sequence). The CDR3 has 12 residues. The J segment lost 7 bases and the V segment lost 2 bases, leaving 1 base of the junction unmatched. CDR3 region: CAWSWGGGELFF. The CDR3 DNA is TGTGCCTGGAGTTGGGGGGGCGGGGAGCTGTTTTTT.

This clone was observed a few times. Distinct nucleotide sequences in the sample also encode this CDR3. The chain has TRBV5-4 and TRBJ1-1; D unclear. The CDR3 covers 12 residues. With 0 bases removed from V and 4 bases from J, the gap between germline ends came to 4 bases. From germline, CDR1 is SGHNT and CDR2 YYREEE (reference sequence). CDR3: CASSLGSTEAFF. CDR3 DNA: TGTGCCAGCAGCTTGGGTAGCACTGAAGCTTTCTTT.

The J gene is TRBJ1-1, the V gene TRBV18, with D possibly being TRBD1 (5 bases). The CDR3 covers 15 residues. Trimming left V 1 base short and J 6 bases short, with 15 bases between. Germline CDR1 is KGHSH and CDR2 is LQKENI. DNA for the CDR3: TGTGCCAGCTCACCACGTGAAGTTCAAGGGGCTGAAGCTTTCTTT. Translation gives CASSPREVQGAEAFF.

The chain joins TRBV5-5 to TRBJ1-5; D may be TRBD1 (6 bases). Germline V gives CDR1 SGHKS, CDR2 YYEKEE (reference sequence). This CDR3 contains 14 residues. Trimming stripped 1 base from V and 2 bases from J, with 7 bases between. CDR3 residues: CASSLTGRNQPQHF. The CDR3, as DNA: TGTGCCAGCAGCTTGACAGGGCGCAATCAGCCCCAGCATTTT.

This chain connects TRBV28 to TRBJ2-7, with D perhaps matching TRBD2 (5 bases). V was pared by 7 bases and J by 1 base, with 8 bases between. Germline V CDR1 and CDR2: MDHEN, SYDVKM. The CDR3 consists of 12 residues. The CDR3 reads CASNDYSYEQYF. The CDR3 DNA sequence: TGTGCCAGCAATGACTATTCCTACGAGCAGTACTTC.